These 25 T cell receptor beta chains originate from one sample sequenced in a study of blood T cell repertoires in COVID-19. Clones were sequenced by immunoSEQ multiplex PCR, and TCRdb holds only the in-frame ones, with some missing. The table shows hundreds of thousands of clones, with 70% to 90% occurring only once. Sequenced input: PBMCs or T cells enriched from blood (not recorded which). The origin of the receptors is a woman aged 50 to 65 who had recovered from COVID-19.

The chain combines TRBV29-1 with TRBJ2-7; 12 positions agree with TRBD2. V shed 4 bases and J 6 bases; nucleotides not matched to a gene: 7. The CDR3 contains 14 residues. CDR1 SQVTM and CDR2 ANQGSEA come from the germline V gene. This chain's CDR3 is CSVGRASGRGEQYF. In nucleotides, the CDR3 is TGCAGCGTTGGGCGGGCTAGCGGGAGGGGCGAGCAGTACTTC.

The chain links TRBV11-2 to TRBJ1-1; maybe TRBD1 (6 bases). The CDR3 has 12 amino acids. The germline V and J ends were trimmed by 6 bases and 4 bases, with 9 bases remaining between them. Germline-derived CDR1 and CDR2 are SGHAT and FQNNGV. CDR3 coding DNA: TGTGCCAGCAGTAAAGGGGGCACTGAAGCTTTCTTT. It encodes CASSKGGTEAFF.

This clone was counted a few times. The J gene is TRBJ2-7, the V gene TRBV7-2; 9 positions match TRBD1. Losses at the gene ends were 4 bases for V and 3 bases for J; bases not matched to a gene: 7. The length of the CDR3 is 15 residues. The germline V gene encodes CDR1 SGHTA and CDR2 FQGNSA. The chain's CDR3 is CASSSPGQGLYEQYF. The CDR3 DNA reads TGTGCCAGCAGCTCGCCGGGACAGGGTCTCTACGAGCAGTACTTC. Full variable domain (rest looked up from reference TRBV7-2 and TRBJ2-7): GAGVSQSPSNKVTEKGKDVELRCDPISGHTALYWYRQSLGQGLEFLIYFQGNSAPDKSGLPSDRFSAERTGGSVSTLTIQRTQQEDSAVYLCASSSPGQGLYEQYFGPGTRLTVT.

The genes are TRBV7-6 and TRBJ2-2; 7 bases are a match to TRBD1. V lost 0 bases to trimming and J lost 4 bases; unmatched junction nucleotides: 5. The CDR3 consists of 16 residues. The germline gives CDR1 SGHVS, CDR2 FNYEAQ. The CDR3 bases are TGTGCCAGCAGCTTAGCGTTACAGGGGCGCACCGGGGAGCTGTTTTTT. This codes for CASSLALQGRTGELFF. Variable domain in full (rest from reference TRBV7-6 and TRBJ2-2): GAGVSQSPRYKVTKRGQDVALRCDPISGHVSLYWYRQALGQGPEFLTYFNYEAQQDKSGLPNDRFSAERPEGSISTLTIQRTEQRDSAMYRCASSLALQGRTGELFFGEGSRLTVL.

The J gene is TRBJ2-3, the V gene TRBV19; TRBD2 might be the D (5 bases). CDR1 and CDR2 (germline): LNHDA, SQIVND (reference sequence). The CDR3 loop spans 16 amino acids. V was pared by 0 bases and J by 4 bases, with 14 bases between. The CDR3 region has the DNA TGTGCCAGTAGTATAGATCCCGGGATAGCTGCAGATACGCAGTATTTT. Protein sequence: CASSIDPGIAADTQYF.

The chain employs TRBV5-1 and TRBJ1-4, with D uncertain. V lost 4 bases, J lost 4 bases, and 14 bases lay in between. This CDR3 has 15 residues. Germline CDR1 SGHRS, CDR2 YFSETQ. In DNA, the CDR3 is TGCGCCAGCAGCCCAACGACACAACTTAATGAAAAACTGTTTTTT. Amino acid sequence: CASSPTTQLNEKLFF.

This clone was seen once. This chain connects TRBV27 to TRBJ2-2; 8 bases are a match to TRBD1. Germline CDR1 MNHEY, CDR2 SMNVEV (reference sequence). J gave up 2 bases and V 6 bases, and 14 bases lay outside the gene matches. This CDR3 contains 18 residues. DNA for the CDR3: TGTGCCAGCAGACCGGGACAGGACCCACGGATAAACACCGGGGAGCTGTTTTTT. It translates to CASRPGQDPRINTGELFF.

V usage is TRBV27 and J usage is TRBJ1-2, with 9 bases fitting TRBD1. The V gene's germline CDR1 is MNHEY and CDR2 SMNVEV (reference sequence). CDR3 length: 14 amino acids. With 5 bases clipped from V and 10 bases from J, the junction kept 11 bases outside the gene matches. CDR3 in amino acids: CASSTLLGQGDYTF. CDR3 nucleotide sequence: TGTGCCAGCAGTACACTCTTGGGACAGGGAGACTACACCTTC.

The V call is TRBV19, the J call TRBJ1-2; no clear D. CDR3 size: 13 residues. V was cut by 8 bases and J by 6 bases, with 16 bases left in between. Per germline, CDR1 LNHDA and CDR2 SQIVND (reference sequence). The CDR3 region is CASGNEGGHGYTF. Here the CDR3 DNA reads TGTGCCAGTGGCAACGAGGGTGGACATGGCTACACCTTC.

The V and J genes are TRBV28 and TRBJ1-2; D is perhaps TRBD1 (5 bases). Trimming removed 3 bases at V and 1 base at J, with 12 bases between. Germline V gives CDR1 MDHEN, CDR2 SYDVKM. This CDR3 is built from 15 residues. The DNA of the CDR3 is TGTGCCAGCAGTTTCGCAGGGCGACTTAACTATGGCTACACCTTC. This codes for CASSFAGRLNYGYTF.

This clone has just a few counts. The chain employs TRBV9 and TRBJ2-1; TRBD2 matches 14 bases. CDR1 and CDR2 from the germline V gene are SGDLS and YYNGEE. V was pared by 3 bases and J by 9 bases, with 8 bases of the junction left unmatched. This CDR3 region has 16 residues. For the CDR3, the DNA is TGTGCCAGCAGCGAGAGGGGACTAGCGGGAGACAGTGAGCAGTTCTTC. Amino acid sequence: CASSERGLAGDSEQFF.

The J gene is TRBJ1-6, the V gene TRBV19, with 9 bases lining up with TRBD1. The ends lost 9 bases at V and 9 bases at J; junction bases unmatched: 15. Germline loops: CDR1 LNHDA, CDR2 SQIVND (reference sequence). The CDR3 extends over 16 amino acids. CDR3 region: CARRWGQGGLGSPLHF. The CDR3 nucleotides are TGTGCCAGGCGGTGGGGACAGGGAGGCTTGGGTTCACCCCTCCACTTT.

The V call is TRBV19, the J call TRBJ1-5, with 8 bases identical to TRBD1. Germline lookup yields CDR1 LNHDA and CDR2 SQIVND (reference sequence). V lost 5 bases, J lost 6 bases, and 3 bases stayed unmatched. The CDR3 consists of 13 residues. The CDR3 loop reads CASSSQGAQPQHF. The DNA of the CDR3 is TGTGCCAGTAGTTCTCAGGGGGCTCAGCCCCAGCATTTT.

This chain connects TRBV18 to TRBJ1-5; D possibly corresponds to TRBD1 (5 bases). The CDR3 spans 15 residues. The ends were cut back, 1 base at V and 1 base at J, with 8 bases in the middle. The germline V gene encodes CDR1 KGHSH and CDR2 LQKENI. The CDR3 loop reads CASSPLRASNQPQHF. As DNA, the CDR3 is TGTGCCAGCTCACCACTCAGGGCGAGCAATCAGCCCCAGCATTTT.

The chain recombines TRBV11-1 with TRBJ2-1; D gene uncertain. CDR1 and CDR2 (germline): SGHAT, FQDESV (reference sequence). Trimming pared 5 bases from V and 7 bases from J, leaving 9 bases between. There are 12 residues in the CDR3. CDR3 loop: CASSASENEQFF. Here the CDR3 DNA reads TGTGCCAGCAGCGCAAGCGAGAATGAGCAGTTCTTC.

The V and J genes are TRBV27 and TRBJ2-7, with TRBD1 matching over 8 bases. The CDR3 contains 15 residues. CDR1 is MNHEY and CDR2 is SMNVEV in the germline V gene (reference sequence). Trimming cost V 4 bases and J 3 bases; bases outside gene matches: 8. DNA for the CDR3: TGTGCCAGCAGTTCCCCCACAGGGGGAGACTACGAGCAGTACTTC. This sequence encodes CASSSPTGGDYEQYF.

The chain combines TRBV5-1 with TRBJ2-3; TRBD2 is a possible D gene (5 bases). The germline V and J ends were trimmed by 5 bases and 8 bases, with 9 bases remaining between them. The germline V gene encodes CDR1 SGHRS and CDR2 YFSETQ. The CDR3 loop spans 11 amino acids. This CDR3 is CASRSEATQYF. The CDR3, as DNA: TGCGCCAGCAGGTCGGAGGCTACGCAGTATTTT.

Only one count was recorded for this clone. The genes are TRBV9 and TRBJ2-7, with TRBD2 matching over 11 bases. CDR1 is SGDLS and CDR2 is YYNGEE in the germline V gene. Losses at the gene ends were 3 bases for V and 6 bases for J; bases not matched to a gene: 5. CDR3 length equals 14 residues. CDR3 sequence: CASSGLAGLGEQYF. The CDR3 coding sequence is TGTGCCAGCAGCGGACTAGCGGGACTCGGCGAGCAGTACTTC. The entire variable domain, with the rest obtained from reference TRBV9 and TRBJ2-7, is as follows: DSGVTQTPKHLITATGQRVTLRCSPRSGDLSVYWYQQSLDQGLQFLIQYYNGEERAKGNILERFSAQQFPDLHSELNLSSLELGDSALYFCASSGLAGLGEQYFGPGTRLTVT.

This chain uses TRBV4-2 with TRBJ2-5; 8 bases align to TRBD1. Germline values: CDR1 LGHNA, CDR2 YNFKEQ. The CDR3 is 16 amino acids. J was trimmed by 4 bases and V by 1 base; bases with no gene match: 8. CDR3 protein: CASSQGRQGARETQYF. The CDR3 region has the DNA TGTGCCAGCAGCCAAGGAAGGCAGGGGGCCAGAGAGACCCAGTACTTC.

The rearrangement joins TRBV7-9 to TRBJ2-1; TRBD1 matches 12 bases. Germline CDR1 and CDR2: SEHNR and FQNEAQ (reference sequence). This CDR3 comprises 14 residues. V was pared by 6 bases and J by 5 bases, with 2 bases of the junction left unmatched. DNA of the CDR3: TGTGCCAGCAGGGGACAGGGGGCCGACAATGAGCAGTTCTTC. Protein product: CASRGQGADNEQFF. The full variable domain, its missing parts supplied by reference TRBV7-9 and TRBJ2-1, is DTGVSQNPRHKITKRGQNVTFRCDPISEHNRLYWYRQTLGQGPEFLTYFQNEAQLEKSRLLSDRFSAERPKGSFSTLEIQRTEQGDSAMYLCASRGQGADNEQFFGPGTRLTVL.

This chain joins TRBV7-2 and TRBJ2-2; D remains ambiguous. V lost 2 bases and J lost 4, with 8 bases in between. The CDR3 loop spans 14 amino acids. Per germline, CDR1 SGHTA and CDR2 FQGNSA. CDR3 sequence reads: CASSLYSPTGELFF. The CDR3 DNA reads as TGTGCCAGCAGCTTATATTCCCCCACCGGGGAGCTGTTTTTT.

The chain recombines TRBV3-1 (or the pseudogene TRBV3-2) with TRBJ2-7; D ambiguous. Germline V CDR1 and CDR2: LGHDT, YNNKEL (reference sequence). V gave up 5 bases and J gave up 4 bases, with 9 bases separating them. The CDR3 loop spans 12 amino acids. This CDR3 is CASSNTAYEQYF. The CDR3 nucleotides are TGTGCCAGCAGCAATACTGCTTACGAGCAGTACTTC.

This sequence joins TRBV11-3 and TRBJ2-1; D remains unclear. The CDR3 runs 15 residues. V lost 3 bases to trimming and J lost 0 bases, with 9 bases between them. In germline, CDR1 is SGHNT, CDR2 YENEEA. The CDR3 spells CASSFRPSSYNEQFF. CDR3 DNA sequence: TGTGCCAGCAGCTTCCGTCCCAGCTCCTACAATGAGCAGTTCTTC.

The DNA for the CDR3 is TGTGCCAGCTGGACAGGGGGCGCTTCGGCCCAGTACTTC. Encoded protein: CASWTGGASAQYF. The chain carries TRBV6-5 and TRBJ2-5; TRBD1 matches at 11 bases. Trimming took 8 bases from V and 9 from J; bases not matched to a gene: 8. The CDR3 covers 13 residues. Germline V gene sequence: CDR1 MNHEY, CDR2 SVGAGI.

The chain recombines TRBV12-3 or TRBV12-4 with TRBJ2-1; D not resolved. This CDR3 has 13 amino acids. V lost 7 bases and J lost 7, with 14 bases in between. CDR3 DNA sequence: TGTGCCAGCACCCAAGCGTTGAGGAATGAGCAGTTCTTC. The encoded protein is CASTQALRNEQFF.